This TCR beta chain was captured by sequencing in a study of cytomegalovirus exposure and HLA in healthy donors. Study details: From about 180 million T cells, an earlier analysis saw approximately 110 million unique TCR beta sequences.

This CDR3 has 15 amino acids. With V trimmed by 5 bases and J by 15 bases, 13 bases remained unmatched. CDR1 and CDR2 from the germline V gene are SGHTA and FQGNSA. Findings and caveats of the study: TCR association rates varied by HLA locus in a later analysis, with DRB1 highest and HLA-C lowest. No immune exposure information besides CMV serostatus was available.

PCR amplification relied on 60 Vbeta primers (plus 13 Jbeta primers). This table comes from immunoSEQ multiplex PCR, and its TCRdb copy is limited to in-frame clones, with some not included. The sample lists about 170,000 clones, 75% to 90% occurring once. Though nominally healthy at sampling, donors likely had unrecorded immune exposures. Note on this clone: Its antigen is currently unknown.

The sample was PBMCs. This chain joins TRBV7-2 and TRBJ2-6; 10 bases fit TRBD1. The receptor comes from a male donor in good health and CMV-seronegative. The CDR3 bases are TGTGCCAGCAGCGTGACAGGGGGCCGGTATCACGGCCTGACTTTC. It translates to CASSVTGGRYHGLTF.